These 23 T cell receptor beta chains came from one sample sequenced in a study of T-cell reconstitution after alpha-beta-depleted transplantation in children. Unique molecular identifiers were incorporated during preparation of the TCRbeta library. TCRdb passed the PCR reads through MiXCR, listing each CDR3 protein once. The profile shows almost 250,000 distinct CDR3 sequences, about 25% of them singletons. The material was PBMCs, obtained before TCRalphabeta/CD19-depleted stem cell transplant. These receptors originate from a girl aged 2-10 years with Fanconi anemia, due to receive a stem cell transplant.

This sequence joins TRBV29-1 and TRBJ1-2; TRBD1 might be the D (6 bases). Germline V gene lookup returns CDR1 SQVTM and CDR2 ANQGSEA. The germline V and J ends were trimmed by 6 bases and 4 bases, with 15 bases remaining between them. The CDR3 sequence is 13 residues long. The CDR3 nucleotides read TGCAGCGTACGCCATTGGGGGGCCTATGGCTACACCTTC. Its translation: CSVRHWGAYGYTF.

This clonotype was detected a few times. The chain employs TRBV27 and TRBJ2-1, with D maybe TRBD2 (5 bases). V shed 5 bases and J shed 6 bases, with 11 bases lying between them. In germline, CDR1 is MNHEY, CDR2 SMNVEV (reference sequence). The CDR3 runs to 13 residues. CDR3 in DNA: TGTGCCAGCAGTCGAGACTATATCAATGAGCAGTTCTTC. Protein: CASSRDYINEQFF.

J is TRBJ2-1 and V is TRBV12-3 or TRBV12-4; D may correspond to TRBD1 or TRBD2 (5 bases each). V was shortened by 4 bases and J by 6 bases, with 10 bases between the two germline ends. This CDR3 has 13 residues. In DNA, the CDR3 is TGTGCCAGCAGTTGGGGGAATCCCAATGAGCAGTTCTTC. Translated: CASSWGNPNEQFF.

The V call is TRBV6-5, the J call TRBJ2-1; TRBD2 is a possible D gene (7 bases). With 2 bases removed from V and 7 bases from J, the gap between germline ends came to 15 bases. Germline V gene data show CDR1 as MNHEY and CDR2 as SVGAGI. This CDR3 has 15 residues. CDR3 DNA sequence: TGTGCCAGCAGTTACGGGGGGGCCTATGTAAATGAGCAGTTCTTC. Translating gives CASSYGGAYVNEQFF.

This clonotype turned up a few times. The chain links TRBV7-3 to TRBJ2-3; unclear D gene. Germline V gene lookup returns CDR1 SGHTA and CDR2 FQGTGA. CDR3 length: 13 residues. Trimming stripped 0 bases from V and 10 bases from J, with 11 bases between. In nucleotides, the CDR3 is TGTGCCAGCAGCTTAACGTGGGCAAGTCCGCAGTATTTT. It encodes CASSLTWASPQYF.

V and J are TRBV7-9 and TRBJ2-7, with 13 bases that match TRBD2. The CDR3 contains 16 residues. Germline loops: CDR1 SEHNR, CDR2 FQNEAQ (reference sequence). The trim removed 5 bases at V and 4 bases at J, leaving 8 bases unmatched. CDR3 DNA: TGTGCCAGCAGCCACCCACTAGCGGGAGGGCCGTACGAGCAGTACTTC. This encodes CASSHPLAGGPYEQYF.

The V call is TRBV29-1, the J call TRBJ2-3, with 11 bases aligning to TRBD2. Germline CDR1 is SQVTM and CDR2 is ANQGSEA. Trimming took 5 bases from V and 4 from J; bases not matched to a gene: 2. The length of the CDR3 is 13 residues. Here the CDR3 DNA reads TGCAGCGTTCGACTAGCGGGACCAGATACGCAGTATTTT. It encodes CSVRLAGPDTQYF.

Regarding this clonotype: Being one base from a much bigger clone, this may be a read error. The chain couples TRBV20-1 to TRBJ2-1; 10 nucleotides align to TRBD2. Germline CDR1 and CDR2: DFQATT and SNEGSKA (reference sequence). This CDR3 contains 18 residues. Trimming cost V 4 bases and J 0 bases; bases outside gene matches: 12. The CDR3 coding sequence is TGCAGTGCTATAGTTGCTAGCGGGGGCTTGAGCTCCTACAATGAGCAGTTCTTC. Protein product: CSAIVASGGLSSYNEQFF.

This clonotype has a count of ten or more. The chain recombines TRBV6-1 with TRBJ2-7; 7 bases agree with TRBD2. The CDR3 spans 12 residues. J gave up 2 bases and V 9 bases, and 4 bases lay outside the gene matches. Germline CDR1 is MNHNS and CDR2 is SASEGT. CDR3 sequence: CASRTRPYEQYF. CDR3 DNA sequence: TGTGCCAGTCGGACTAGGCCCTACGAGCAGTACTTC.

This clonotype occurred a few times. The chain is built from TRBV7-2 and TRBJ1-2; D possibly corresponds to TRBD1 (5 bases). This CDR3 is 14 amino acids long. With 5 bases removed from V and 0 bases from J, the gap between germline ends came to 10 bases. The germline CDR1 and CDR2 sequences are SGHTA and FQGNSA. CDR3 DNA: TGTGCCAGCAGCCGACAGACAACTAACTATGGCTACACCTTC. This codes for CASSRQTTNYGYTF.

The genes are TRBV7-6 and TRBJ2-7; a weak D match, TRBD2 (5 bases). V was cut by 1 base and J by 6 bases, with 13 bases left in between. Germline CDR1 and CDR2: SGHVS and FNYEAQ. CDR3 length equals 14 residues. The CDR3 protein is CASSLGGVRAEQYF. In DNA form, the CDR3 reads TGTGCCAGCAGCTTAGGTGGAGTGAGGGCCGAGCAGTACTTC.

The rearrangement joins TRBV12-3 or TRBV12-4 to TRBJ2-1; no firm D call. This CDR3 region has 12 residues. Trimming stripped 2 bases from V and 10 bases from J, with 9 bases between. CDR3 region: CASSLWVDEQFF. DNA of the CDR3: TGTGCCAGCAGTTTATGGGTAGACGAGCAGTTCTTC.

This clonotype was seen many times. The V call is TRBV4-2, the J call TRBJ2-1; no reliable D call. The CDR3 covers 13 residues. Trimming took off 1 base at V and 3 bases at J, with 4 bases between the two ends. CDR1 is LGHNA, CDR2 YNFKEQ, per germline. The CDR3 here is CASSQVGYNEQFF. DNA for the CDR3: TGTGCCAGCAGCCAAGTGGGCTACAATGAGCAGTTCTTC.

This clonotype has more than one count but fewer than ten. The chain carries TRBV10-3 and TRBJ1-1, with 7 bases matching TRBD1. Germline V gene lookup returns CDR1 ENHRY and CDR2 SYGVKD. V was clipped by 6 bases and J by 6 bases; unmatched bases: 19. The CDR3 loop spans 17 amino acids. This CDR3 reads CAIREDFRDRGLPEAFF. In nucleotides, the CDR3 is TGTGCCATCAGGGAGGACTTCCGGGACAGAGGACTCCCTGAAGCTTTCTTT.

The sample holds many counts of this clonotype. The V gene is TRBV12-3 or TRBV12-4, the J gene TRBJ2-1; D is ambiguous. The length of the CDR3 is 13 residues. Trimming removed 5 bases at V and 1 base at J, with 6 bases between. CDR3 region: CASSRESYNEQFF. For the CDR3, the DNA is TGTGCCAGCAGTAGGGAATCCTACAATGAGCAGTTCTTC.

The chain carries TRBV6-2 or TRBV6-3 and TRBJ2-7; TRBD2 matches 7 bases. From germline, CDR1 is MNHEY and CDR2 SVGEGT. Germline trimming cut 5 bases from V and 6 bases from J; bases unmatched to any gene: 10. This CDR3 contains 14 residues. CDR3 sequence (DNA): TGTGCCAGCAGTGATCGGCGGGAGCACAGCGAGCAGTACTTC. Its translation is CASSDRREHSEQYF.

This clonotype turned up a few times. This chain's CDR3 is CSAEMGRVDSGGANEQFF. The CDR3 coding sequence is TGCAGTGCGGAGATGGGGAGGGTTGATAGCGGGGGGGCAAATGAGCAGTTCTTC. The chain employs TRBV20-1 and TRBJ2-1; 11 nucleotides align to TRBD2. V lost 6 bases, J lost 7 bases, and 20 bases stayed unmatched. CDR3 length equals 18 residues. From germline, CDR1 is DFQATT and CDR2 SNEGSKA (reference sequence).

This chain links TRBV5-1 with TRBJ2-5; D remains unclear. This CDR3 contains 14 residues. Germline V gene sequence: CDR1 SGHRS, CDR2 YFSETQ. V was cut by 0 bases and J by 1 base, with 7 bases left in between. The CDR3: CASSLVAFQETQYF. DNA for the CDR3: TGCGCCAGCAGCTTGGTGGCCTTCCAAGAGACCCAGTACTTC.

This clonotype has ten or more counts. This chain uses TRBV29-1 with TRBJ2-5, with a possible D match to TRBD1 (6 bases). Trimming took 4 bases from V and 4 from J, leaving 7 bases between them. The CDR3 runs 11 residues. CDR1 SQVTM and CDR2 ANQGSEA come from the germline V gene. The CDR3 bases are TGCAGCGTTGCAGGGGTAGAGACCCAGTACTTC. Translation: CSVAGVETQYF.

This clonotype was observed many times. The V and J genes are TRBV6-1 and TRBJ2-7; tentative D call: TRBD1 (6 bases). This CDR3 is 14 amino acids long. Germline V gene sequence: CDR1 MNHNS, CDR2 SASEGT. V was shortened by 5 bases and J by 6 bases, with 17 bases between the two germline ends. CDR3 in DNA: TGTGCCAGCAGTCCGAACAGGGCGGTGAGCGAGCAGTACTTC. This gives the protein CASSPNRAVSEQYF.

In its sample, this clonotype was seen many times. V gene TRBV18 combines with J gene TRBJ1-2; D ambiguous. CDR1 KGHSH and CDR2 LQKENI come from the germline V gene. The CDR3 sequence is 16 residues long. V gave up 3 bases and J gave up 4 bases, with 18 bases separating them. This CDR3 is CASSPAPGGLAYGYTF. In DNA, the CDR3 is TGTGCCAGCTCACCCGCACCGGGTGGTCTAGCCTATGGCTACACCTTC.

This clonotype was counted ten times or more. In DNA form, the CDR3 reads TGCAGTGCGGGGACAGGGTTTGGGTTAGCTTTCTTT. It specifies CSAGTGFGLAFF. J is TRBJ1-1 and V is TRBV20-1, with 9 bases matching TRBD1. The CDR3 loop spans 12 amino acids. V was clipped by 6 bases and J by 10 bases; unmatched bases: 9. Germline CDR1 is DFQATT and CDR2 is SNEGSKA (reference sequence).

This clonotype showed up just a few times. The CDR3 sequence: CSVGLASGRETQYF. In nucleotides, the CDR3 is TGCAGCGTTGGTCTAGCGTCCGGGAGGGAGACCCAGTACTTC. The chain combines TRBV29-1 with TRBJ2-5; 7 bases match TRBD2. CDR1 is SQVTM and CDR2 is ANQGSEA in the germline V gene. CDR3 length: 14 residues. Germline trimming cut 4 bases from V and 5 bases from J; bases unmatched to any gene: 10.